This T cell receptor (beta chain) was obtained from a study of blood T cell repertoires in COVID-19. Clones were sequenced by immunoSEQ multiplex PCR, and TCRdb holds only the in-frame ones, with some missing. The sample contains approximately 290,000 clones, around 85% of which appear only once. Germline-derived CDR1 and CDR2 are SNHLY and FYNNEI. The length of the CDR3 is 16 residues. Trimming left V 6 bases short and J 2 bases short, with 17 bases between. Sequences were obtained from peripheral blood. The V and J genes are TRBV2 and TRBJ1-5; D possibly corresponds to TRBD1 (6 bases). This clonotype originated in a human donor with COVID-19, enrolled during active disease. The donor label of this sample is uncertain. CDR3 sequence reads: CASSRIRQVGNQPQHF. CDR3 in DNA: TGTGCCAGCAGCCGGATCCGACAGGTTGGCAATCAGCCCCAGCATTTT.